This TCR beta chain was profiled in a study of cytomegalovirus exposure and HLA in healthy donors. Overall study results and limits: In most subjects, TCR beta sequences reportedly gave accurate predictions of HLA-A and HLA-B alleles. Later genetic work tied a missense DCLRE1C variant to beta-chain V and J trimming.

Germline assignment: CDR1 MNHEY and CDR2 SVGAGI. V lost 2 bases, J lost 1 base, and 12 bases lay in between. The CDR3 loop spans 15 amino acids. 60 Vbeta and 13 Jbeta primers were used in PCR. Profiled with immunoSEQ multiplex PCR; TCRdb holds only in-frame clones, not every one. The specimen's table records about 55,000 clones. Regarding donors, all were healthy bone marrow donors. Details on this clone: Antigen unknown.

The sequencing input was PBMCs. The sequence was collected from a man between 45 and 60 years old in good health and CMV-seropositive. The rearrangement links TRBV6-5 to TRBJ2-7, with D unclear. The CDR3 DNA is TGTGCCAGCAGTTACGCGGCTGTTTCGTCCTACGAGCAGTACTTC. It is translated as CASSYAAVSSYEQYF.